The sequence of this TCR beta chain was determined in a study of T-cell reconstitution after alpha-beta-depleted transplantation in children. Study observations and caveats: Expanded clones from the graft, numbering several hundred, reportedly supplied alpha-beta T cells about two months after transplant. There were some patients whose high TCRbeta diversity at day 60 came from surviving recipient T cells and thymic progenitors. T cells produced anew were the main source of T-cell counts and diversity one year after transplant.

V was pared by 6 bases and J by 5 bases, with 6 bases of the junction left unmatched. Germline loops: CDR1 MNHNS, CDR2 SASEGT. The CDR3 runs 13 residues. The TCRbeta library incorporated unique molecular identifiers. TCRdb ran MiXCR on the PCR reads and lists one entry per CDR3 protein. The sample lists 550,000 to 800,000 distinct CDR3 sequences, roughly 13% occurring once. There are many counts of this clonotype. As yet, its antigen is unknown. The specimen comprised PBMCs, sampled before TCRalphabeta/CD19-depleted stem cell transplant. V usage is TRBV6-1 and J usage is TRBJ1-2, with 7 bases fitting TRBD1. The clonotype was recovered from a girl aged 2 to 10 with congenital amegakaryocytic thrombocytopenia, due to receive a stem cell transplant. The CDR3 region has the DNA TGTGCCAGCAGCCTGGGACAGCGGTATGGCTACACCTTC. Its protein product is CASSLGQRYGYTF.